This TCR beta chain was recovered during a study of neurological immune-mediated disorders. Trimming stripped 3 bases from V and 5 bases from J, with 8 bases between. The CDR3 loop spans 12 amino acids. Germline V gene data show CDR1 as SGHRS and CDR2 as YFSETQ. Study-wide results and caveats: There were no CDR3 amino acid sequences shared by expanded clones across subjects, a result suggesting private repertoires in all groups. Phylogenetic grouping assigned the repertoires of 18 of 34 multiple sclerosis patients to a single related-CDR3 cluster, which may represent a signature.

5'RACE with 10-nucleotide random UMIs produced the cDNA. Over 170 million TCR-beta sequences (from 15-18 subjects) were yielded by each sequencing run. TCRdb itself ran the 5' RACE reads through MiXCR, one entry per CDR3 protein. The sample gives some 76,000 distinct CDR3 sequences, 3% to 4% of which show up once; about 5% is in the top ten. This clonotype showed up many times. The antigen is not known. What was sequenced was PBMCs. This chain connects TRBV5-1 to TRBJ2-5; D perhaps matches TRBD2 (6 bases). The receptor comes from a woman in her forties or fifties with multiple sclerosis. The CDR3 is CASSWGDETQYF. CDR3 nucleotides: TGCGCCAGCAGCTGGGGGGATGAGACCCAGTACTTC.